In its sample, the clone carrying this TCR beta chain ranks as medium-sized. Its specificity is not known. TCRdb re-called the PCR reads with MiXCR. Found here are 8,500 to 13,000 clones, 10% to 15% of them singletons; the top ten hold around an eighth. The length of the CDR3 is 15 residues. CDR1 and CDR2 (germline): SGHRS, YFSETQ. V was pared by 1 base and J by 5 bases, with 15 bases between. This specimen belongs to a study of metastatic and nonmetastatic thyroid tumors. Findings and caveats of the study: Patients with malignant thyroid tumors reportedly had significantly higher TCR beta diversity than those with benign nodules, in blood and tumor.

Not a single patient had been given any form of treatment at any point before undergoing thyroid surgery. The sequenced material came from blood. This receptor was identified in a female donor with papillary thyroid cancer or a benign thyroid nodule (not recorded which). Some clones in this sample may be carry-over from other donors' samples. The rearrangement joins TRBV5-1 to TRBJ1-1; D may be TRBD1 (6 bases). CDR3 DNA: TGCGCCAGCAGCTTGACACAGGGAGGGGAAACTGAAGCTTTCTTT. Protein sequence: CASSLTQGGETEAFF.